The rows below give T cell receptor beta chains drawn from one sample of a study of regulatory T cells in long-lasting Graves disease. TCRdb redid the calling of the multiplex PCR reads with MiXCR, one entry per CDR3 protein. The top ten clones hold more than 10% of a sample with roughly 610,000 distinct CDR3 sequences, roughly 15% of them seen once. The same data also contributed to another study, on T cells in Graves' hyperthyroidism and ophthalmopathy.

The source material was peripheral blood mononuclear cells (PBMCs), sampled at new diagnosis, from a patient treated with antithyroid drugs. The receptor set was obtained from a man aged 18 to 35 with Graves disease. Each CDR3 is given with its conserved first and last residue.

cdr3_aa: CAWTMGDRESNQPQHF
v_call: TRBV30
j_call: TRBJ1-5

cdr3_aa: CASSEAGGIVTQYF
v_call: TRBV2
j_call: TRBJ2-3

cdr3_aa: CASSLSPGQGIVGIQYF
v_call: TRBV12-3/TRBV12-4
j_call: TRBJ2-4

cdr3_aa: CASSRLGRGYQETQYF
v_call: TRBV12-3/TRBV12-4
j_call: TRBJ2-5

cdr3_aa: CSAPGWASSTDTQYF
v_call: TRBV20-1
j_call: TRBJ2-3

cdr3_aa: CSARPPLSYEQYF
v_call: TRBV20-1
j_call: TRBJ2-7

cdr3_aa: CAISEAGGSEQFF
v_call: TRBV10-3
j_call: TRBJ2-1

cdr3_aa: CASSRVGQRSTDTQYF
v_call: TRBV12-3/TRBV12-4
j_call: TRBJ2-3

cdr3_aa: CASSESPAANYGYTF
v_call: TRBV11-2
j_call: TRBJ1-2

cdr3_aa: CASRAPGLRTEAFF
v_call: TRBV27
j_call: TRBJ1-1

cdr3_aa: CSARDQPSGSFYNEQFF
v_call: TRBV20-1
j_call: TRBJ2-1

cdr3_aa: CSARDLKTSGRTDTQYF
v_call: TRBV20-1
j_call: TRBJ2-3

cdr3_aa: CASSFYGSSYEQYF
v_call: TRBV28
j_call: TRBJ2-7

cdr3_aa: CASSFERPRDEQFF
v_call: TRBV11-2
j_call: TRBJ2-1

cdr3_aa: CAWRPRANTEAFF
v_call: TRBV30
j_call: TRBJ1-1

cdr3_aa: CAISGLAEGNNEQFF
v_call: TRBV10-3
j_call: TRBJ2-1

cdr3_aa: CASSLVPDNEQFF
v_call: TRBV5-1
j_call: TRBJ2-1

cdr3_aa: CASSSGSSGSYNEQFF
v_call: TRBV5-1
j_call: TRBJ2-1

cdr3_aa: CASSSPGTGQETQYF
v_call: TRBV7-9
j_call: TRBJ2-5

cdr3_aa: CASSLDPVNTEAFF
v_call: TRBV5-1
j_call: TRBJ1-1

cdr3_aa: CASSLEEAGGVGYTF
v_call: TRBV7-2
j_call: TRBJ1-2

cdr3_aa: CASSHQGPSYNEQFF
v_call: TRBV5-5
j_call: TRBJ2-1

cdr3_aa: CASSLDPNEKLFF
v_call: TRBV5-1
j_call: TRBJ1-4

cdr3_aa: CASSVTGESYEQYF
v_call: TRBV9
j_call: TRBJ2-7

cdr3_aa: CASSEGFGDEQFF
v_call: TRBV2
j_call: TRBJ2-1

cdr3_aa: CASSGRSSEAFF
v_call: TRBV9
j_call: TRBJ1-1

cdr3_aa: CASSLQASNEQYF
v_call: TRBV3-1
j_call: TRBJ2-7

cdr3_aa: CASNTGQGTREQYF
v_call: TRBV5-4
j_call: TRBJ2-7

cdr3_aa: CASSFRDRQWDEQFF
v_call: TRBV12-3/TRBV12-4
j_call: TRBJ2-1